The next 25 T cell receptor beta chains were all read from a single sample in a study of response to subunit inactivated influenza vaccine. TCRdb recomputed calls from the RT-PCR reads with MiXCR, one row per CDR3 protein. The data show some 190,000 distinct CDR3 sequences, approximately 15% seen once. This sample comprised CD8+ T cells sorted from PBMCs, obtained 5 to 6 days after vaccination. These receptors originate from a man in his forties or fifties who received an inactivated influenza vaccine.

In this sample, this clonotype turned up many times. The chain's CDR3 is CASSLVTGSGYTF. As DNA, the CDR3 is TGTGCCAGCAGTTTAGTAACAGGGAGTGGCTACACCTTC. V usage is TRBV12-3 or TRBV12-4 and J usage is TRBJ1-2, with D maybe TRBD1 (6 bases). Trimming removed 1 base at V and 7 bases at J, with 10 bases between. CDR3 size: 13 residues.

The rearrangement joins TRBV24-1 to TRBJ2-1, with 7 bases that match TRBD1. Germline CDR1 reads KGHDR; CDR2 reads SFDVKD. The CDR3 consists of 15 residues. Germline trimming cut 4 bases from V and 8 bases from J; bases unmatched to any gene: 10. The CDR3 DNA reads as TGTGCCACCAGTGACGACCGGGACAGTACTTATGAGCAGTTCTTC. It encodes CATSDDRDSTYEQFF.

This clonotype was counted many times. The gene calls are TRBV5-1 and TRBJ2-1; the D is unclear. Between the trimmed V and J ends, which lost 0 bases and 4 bases, there was a span of 8 bases. Germline CDR1 reads SGHRS; CDR2 reads YFSETQ. CDR3 size: 14 residues. The CDR3 DNA reads TGCGCCAGCAGCTTGGAACACGGTTACAATGAGCAGTTCTTC. Translating it yields CASSLEHGYNEQFF.

This clonotype was seen ten or more times. The rearrangement links TRBV7-8 to TRBJ1-4; possibly TRBD1 for D (6 bases). CDR3 length equals 16 residues. Germline lookup yields CDR1 SGHVS and CDR2 FQNEAQ. Trimming removed 4 bases from V and 0 bases from J, with 12 bases in between. DNA for the CDR3: TGTGCCAGCAGCTCCCTTGGACAGCCAACTAATGAAAAACTGTTTTTT. It is translated as CASSSLGQPTNEKLFF.

This clonotype has at least ten counts. The gene calls are TRBV7-8 and TRBJ2-7; D possibly corresponds to TRBD1 (5 bases). The V gene's germline CDR1 is SGHVS and CDR2 FQNEAQ. The CDR3 runs 14 residues. Trimming pared 5 bases from V and 1 base from J, leaving 12 bases between. The CDR3 coding sequence is TGTGCCAGCAGCCTCCTCAGGGTGTCCTACGAGCAGTACTTC. This sequence encodes CASSLLRVSYEQYF. Complete variable domain (other parts from reference TRBV7-8 and TRBJ2-7): GAGVSQSPRYKVAKRGQDVALRCDPISGHVSLFWYQQALGQGPEFLTYFQNEAQLDKSGLPSDRFFAERPEGSVSTLKIQRTQQEDSAVYLCASSLLRVSYEQYFGPGTRLTVT.

A few counts support this clonotype. The chain uses TRBV7-9 and TRBJ1-3; D is possibly TRBD1 (5 bases). The germline V gene encodes CDR1 SEHNR and CDR2 FQNEAQ (reference sequence). This CDR3 spans 15 amino acids. Trimming removed 2 bases at V and 0 bases at J, with 8 bases between. CDR3 region: CASSLSRASGNTIYF. CDR3 coding DNA: TGTGCCAGCAGCTTAAGCAGGGCCTCTGGAAACACCATATATTTT.

This clonotype has just a few counts. The J gene is TRBJ2-7, the V gene TRBV5-6; tentatively, D is TRBD1 (6 bases). Germline V gene lookup returns CDR1 SGHDT and CDR2 YYEEEE. There are 15 residues in the CDR3. V lost 4 bases to trimming and J lost 4 bases, with 18 bases between them. The CDR3 region is CASSMDRDLRYEQYF. CDR3 DNA: TGTGCCAGCAGCATGGACAGAGACTTAAGATACGAGCAGTACTTC.

The chain links TRBV10-3 to TRBJ2-7, with 9 bases identical to TRBD2. J was trimmed by 7 bases and V by 10 bases; bases with no gene match: 5. The CDR3 has 11 amino acids. The germline CDR1 and CDR2 sequences are ENHRY and SYGVKD. This CDR3 reads CATLTSGEQYF. The CDR3 region has the DNA TGTGCCACCCTGACTAGCGGTGAGCAGTACTTC.

This clonotype has ten or more counts. This chain uses TRBV4-2 with TRBJ1-5; D is uncertain. The CDR3 totals 18 residues. V lost 0 bases and J 0 bases, leaving 15 bases between the germline ends. Germline CDR1 is LGHNA and CDR2 is YNFKEQ. This chain's CDR3 is CASSQEYLAANSNQPQHF. The CDR3 DNA sequence: TGTGCCAGCAGCCAAGAGTATTTGGCAGCAAATAGCAATCAGCCCCAGCATTTT.

Of note for this clonotype: With a much larger clone just one base away, this may be a read error. This chain joins TRBV12-3 or TRBV12-4 and TRBJ2-3, with D possibly TRBD2 on 7 matching bases. This CDR3 region has 15 residues. CDR3 DNA: TGTGCCAGCAGTTTAATGGGGGGGGGCCGGGATACGCAGTCTTTT. Translated, it gives CASSLMGGGRDTQSF.

The V and J genes are TRBV6-1 and TRBJ2-3; 13 bases line up with TRBD2. CDR1 and CDR2 (germline): MNHNS, SASEGT. Trimming at V came to 7 bases and at J to 6 bases, leaving 10 bases not matched to a gene. The CDR3 is made up of 16 amino acids. CDR3 region: CASTTGLAGARDTQYF. The DNA for the CDR3 is TGTGCCAGCACGACTGGACTAGCGGGGGCTCGGGATACGCAGTATTTT.

This chain joins TRBV12-3 or TRBV12-4 and TRBJ2-7; 10 bases align to TRBD2. With V trimmed by 5 bases and J by 0 bases, 4 bases remained unmatched. The CDR3 is made up of 15 amino acids. The CDR3 sequence: CASSPSGGLSYEQYF. The CDR3 region has the DNA TGTGCCAGCAGTCCTAGCGGGGGCCTCTCCTACGAGCAGTACTTC.

This sequence joins TRBV4-3 and TRBJ2-1; 7 bases agree with TRBD2. The CDR3 sequence is 15 residues long. V lost 1 base and J lost 10; bases outside the gene matches: 10. In germline, CDR1 is LGHNA, CDR2 YSLEER. CDR3 sequence (DNA): TGCGCCAGCAGCCAAGGAGTCCGGGAGGATCGGGAGCAGTTCTTC. Residues: CASSQGVREDREQFF.

This clonotype appeared a few times. V gene TRBV11-2 combines with J gene TRBJ2-5, with no clear D. Trimming took off 1 base at V and 5 bases at J, with 5 bases between the two ends. This CDR3 region has 12 residues. Germline CDR1 SGHAT, CDR2 FQNNGV. The CDR3, as DNA: TGTGCCAGCAGCTTAGTCCCGGAGACCCAGTACTTC. Protein product: CASSLVPETQYF.

In this sample, this clonotype turned up a few times. The gene calls are TRBV7-9 and TRBJ2-2; D possibly uses TRBD1 or TRBD2 (5 bases each). Germline V gene sequence: CDR1 SEHNR, CDR2 FQNEAQ (reference sequence). Between the trimmed V and J ends, which lost 5 bases and 3 bases, there was a span of 16 bases. This CDR3 is 16 amino acids long. CDR3 loop: CASSRPGAEHTGELFF. The CDR3 DNA sequence: TGTGCCAGCAGCAGACCCGGGGCAGAGCACACCGGGGAGCTGTTTTTT. Using reference TRBV7-9 and TRBJ2-2 for the parts outside the CDR3, the full variable domain is DTGVSQNPRHKITKRGQNVTFRCDPISEHNRLYWYRQTLGQGPEFLTYFQNEAQLEKSRLLSDRFSAERPKGSFSTLEIQRTEQGDSAMYLCASSRPGAEHTGELFFGEGSRLTVL.

This chain joins TRBV4-1 and TRBJ1-6; D gene uncertain. Germline V gene data show CDR1 as MGHRA and CDR2 as YSYEKL. V lost 0 bases to trimming and J lost 2 bases, with 11 bases between them. The CDR3 consists of 17 residues. The CDR3 DNA sequence: TGCGCCAGCAGCCAAGATCGCCGGGTAGCCTATAATTCACCCCTCCACTTT. This translates into CASSQDRRVAYNSPLHF.

The chain carries TRBV7-6 and TRBJ2-7, with D possibly TRBD2 on 6 matching bases. V shed 4 bases and J shed 6 bases, with 16 bases lying between them. There are 14 residues in the CDR3. Germline CDR1 reads SGHVS; CDR2 reads FNYEAQ. The CDR3 DNA sequence: TGTGCCAGCAGCTCCTTGGGGCAGCGGGCCGAGCAGTACTTC. This translates into CASSSLGQRAEQYF.

This clonotype was observed many times. This chain uses TRBV11-2 with TRBJ2-7; 10 bases fit TRBD2. CDR1 is SGHAT, CDR2 FQNNGV, per germline. V gave up 7 bases and J gave up 4 bases; unmatched junction bases: 13. This CDR3 is 16 amino acids long. The CDR3 is CASTEIGLAGEYEQYF. In DNA, the CDR3 is TGTGCCAGCACCGAGATAGGGCTAGCGGGAGAGTACGAGCAGTACTTC.

This clonotype has more than one count but fewer than ten. This chain connects TRBV5-1 to TRBJ2-7, with D possibly TRBD2 on 7 matching bases. The CDR3 is 16 amino acids. The germline gives CDR1 SGHRS, CDR2 YFSETQ. The V end was cut by 0 bases, the J end by 1 base, with 14 bases between. Written as DNA, the CDR3 is TGCGCCAGCAGCTTGGGCGCGGGGGCTTTGTCCTACGAGCAGTACTTC. It specifies CASSLGAGALSYEQYF.

The J gene is TRBJ2-7, the V gene TRBV6-1, with 7 bases lining up with TRBD2. The CDR3 spans 15 residues. V gave up 6 bases and J gave up 0 bases; unmatched junction bases: 8. Germline values: CDR1 MNHNS, CDR2 SASEGT. The CDR3 reads CASSRRDYNSYEQYF. CDR3 nucleotide sequence: TGTGCCAGCAGCCGCCGGGACTATAACTCCTACGAGCAGTACTTC.

V usage is TRBV3-1 and J usage is TRBJ2-7; 9 positions agree with TRBD2. V shed 0 bases and J 2 bases; nucleotides not matched to a gene: 11. The length of the CDR3 is 18 residues. The germline gives CDR1 LGHDT, CDR2 YNNKEL (reference sequence). The CDR3 DNA follows: TGTGCCAGCAGCCAAGATCGGGGGCGACTAGCGGAGACCTACGAGCAGTACTTC. This sequence encodes CASSQDRGRLAETYEQYF.

This clonotype was counted at least ten times. The CDR3 DNA is TGTGCCAGCAGCTTTTCGGCAGGTGGGGACTACGAGCAGTACTTC. Its translation: CASSFSAGGDYEQYF. The genes are TRBV7-9 and TRBJ2-7; D is ambiguous. Trimming removed 3 bases at V and 3 bases at J, with 15 bases between. The CDR3 length is 15 residues. Germline V gives CDR1 SEHNR, CDR2 FQNEAQ (reference sequence).

This clonotype has more than one count but fewer than ten. The chain uses TRBV7-8 and TRBJ2-7; a possible D gene is TRBD2 (5 bases). The germline V and J ends were trimmed by 6 bases and 8 bases, with 17 bases remaining between them. The CDR3 contains 13 residues. Germline CDR1 is SGHVS and CDR2 is FQNEAQ. The DNA of the CDR3 is TGTGCCAGCAGGGCCGGGGATCCTACGCAGCAGTACTTC. It specifies CASRAGDPTQQYF. The whole variable domain, filled in from reference TRBV7-8 and TRBJ2-7, reads GAGVSQSPRYKVAKRGQDVALRCDPISGHVSLFWYQQALGQGPEFLTYFQNEAQLDKSGLPSDRFFAERPEGSVSTLKIQRTQQEDSAVYLCASRAGDPTQQYFGPGTRLTVT.

This clonotype showed up just a few times. V usage is TRBV7-8 and J usage is TRBJ2-1; 7 bases match TRBD2. With V trimmed by 5 bases and J by 8 bases, 12 bases remained unmatched. The CDR3 covers 15 residues. Germline V CDR1 and CDR2: SGHVS, FQNEAQ. CDR3 DNA: TGTGCCAGCAGCCCAGCACCAAGCGGGGTTTATGAGCAGTTCTTC. Encoded protein: CASSPAPSGVYEQFF.

This clonotype was observed many times. The gene calls are TRBV7-9 and TRBJ1-6; 7 nucleotides match TRBD1. Germline lookup yields CDR1 SEHNR and CDR2 FQNEAQ (reference sequence). The length of the CDR3 is 11 residues. Unmatched junction bases numbered 7, after V lost 9 bases and J lost 14 bases. DNA for the CDR3: TGTGCCAGTGGGACAGACGACACCCTCCACTTT. This codes for CASGTDDTLHF. Based on the CDR3 plus reference TRBV7-9 and TRBJ1-6, the full variable domain is DTGVSQNPRHKITKRGQNVTFRCDPISEHNRLYWYRQTLGQGPEFLTYFQNEAQLEKSRLLSDRFSAERPKGSFSTLEIQRTEQGDSAMYLCASGTDDTLHFGNGTRLTVT.